This TCR beta chain was found in a study of T cell repertoires in cytomegalovirus infection. Study as a whole: Based on public TCR beta signatures, there were indications of CMV infection and of a matching HLA type.

TCRdb called the reads again in MiXCR, with one record for every CDR3 protein. The data contain some 390,000 distinct CDR3 sequences, 15% to 20% of them singletons. As regards this clonotype: What it recognizes is unknown.

The ends were cut back, 5 bases at V and 1 base at J, with 12 bases in the middle. The length of the CDR3 is 14 residues. Looked up from germline, CDR1 is SQVTM and CDR2 is ANQGSEA. Study results and caveats: Predominance within the ex vivo response was attributable to HLA-C-restricted CMV-specific TCR beta clonotypes. Individuals carrying CMV plus the relevant HLA were identified by cumulative frequency of public TCR beta families.

The clonotype originates from a human donor in good health (CMV status not recorded). Some clones in this sample may be carry-over from other donors' samples. What was sequenced was PBMCs. The V and J genes are TRBV29-1 and TRBJ2-1; D not resolved. DNA for the CDR3: TGCAGCGTTACGGCTAGAGTATCCTACAATGAGCAGTTCTTC. It yields the protein CSVTARVSYNEQFF.